Listed here are 29 T cell receptor beta chains from one sample, sequenced in a study of blood T cell repertoires in COVID-19. Clones were sequenced by immunoSEQ multiplex PCR, and TCRdb holds only the in-frame ones, with some missing. The sample consists of 200,000 to 250,000 clones, 65% to 90% of them appearing once. Sequencing input: peripheral blood. These receptors all come from a man between 50 and 59 years old with active or convalescent COVID-19.

The chain joins TRBV18 to TRBJ1-4, with 11 bases aligning to TRBD1. The CDR3 is 17 residues long. CDR1 is KGHSH, CDR2 LQKENI, per germline. V was clipped by 6 bases and J by 7 bases; unmatched bases: 13. CDR3 bases: TGTGCCAGCTCCCGTCTTCCCGGGACAGGGGGAAGTGAAAAACTGTTTTTT. It yields the protein CASSRLPGTGGSEKLFF.

V gene TRBV5-4 combines with J gene TRBJ1-1, with 10 bases that match TRBD1. The CDR3 is 16 amino acids. Germline V gene sequence: CDR1 SGHNT, CDR2 YYREEE (reference sequence). The trim removed 5 bases at V and 1 base at J, leaving 8 bases unmatched. In DNA, the CDR3 is TGTGCCAGCAGTTCCGGGACAGGGGCTCGGAACACTGAAGCTTTCTTT. Encoded protein: CASSSGTGARNTEAFF.

The CDR3 region has the DNA TGTGCCAGCAGTTTTAGCAGTATCAACACTGAAGCTTTCTTT. This encodes CASSFSSINTEAFF. The chain links TRBV6-2 or TRBV6-3 to TRBJ1-1; no definite D call. The germline V and J ends were trimmed by 4 bases and 2 bases, with 11 bases remaining between them. The CDR3 has 14 residues. Germline values: CDR1 MNHEY, CDR2 SVGEGT.

This chain joins TRBV7-9 and TRBJ2-3, with D possibly being TRBD1 (7 bases). V was trimmed by 3 bases and J by 3 bases, leaving 13 bases between them. The germline gives CDR1 SEHNR, CDR2 FQNEAQ (reference sequence). The CDR3 length is 15 residues. Here the CDR3 reads CASSFGGQPTDTQYF. The CDR3 region has the DNA TGTGCCAGCAGCTTCGGGGGACAGCCGACAGATACGCAGTATTTT.

This sequence joins TRBV7-2 and TRBJ2-1, with a possible D match to TRBD2 (5 bases). The CDR3 covers 13 residues. Trimming left V 2 bases short and J 6 bases short, with 8 bases between. Germline CDR1 reads SGHTA; CDR2 reads FQGNSA. The CDR3 DNA sequence: TGTGCCAGCAGCTTAAGGACTGGCAATGAGCAGTTCTTC. Protein product: CASSLRTGNEQFF.

This clone was seen repeatedly, ten times or more. The chain joins TRBV7-7 to TRBJ2-2; TRBD2 matches 7 bases. CDR3 length: 15 amino acids. V lost 1 base, J lost 6 bases, and 5 bases stayed unmatched. Germline CDR1 is SSHAT and CDR2 is FNYEAQ (reference sequence). This CDR3 reads CASSLVSGGAGELFF. Written as DNA, the CDR3 is TGTGCCAGCAGCTTAGTCTCGGGAGGCGCCGGGGAGCTGTTTTTT.

The chain uses TRBV5-1 and TRBJ2-2; D possibly corresponds to TRBD2 (5 bases). Germline V gene lookup returns CDR1 SGHRS and CDR2 YFSETQ. V lost 1 base and J 5 bases, leaving 12 bases between the germline ends. The CDR3 loop spans 15 amino acids. The CDR3 loop reads CASSLSGLITGELFF. The CDR3 bases are TGCGCCAGCAGCTTGAGTGGACTTATAACCGGGGAGCTGTTTTTT.

The V gene is TRBV28, the J gene TRBJ2-7; TRBD2 matches at 7 bases. CDR3 length: 15 residues. Germline V gene sequence: CDR1 MDHEN, CDR2 SYDVKM. J gave up 5 bases and V 1 base, and 8 bases lay outside the gene matches. CDR3 sequence (DNA): TGTGCCAGCAGTTTATTAGGGACGGGGGGTCACGAGCAGTACTTC. This encodes CASSLLGTGGHEQYF. The full variable domain, with the rest looked up from reference TRBV28 and TRBJ2-7, is DVKVTQSSRYLVKRTGEKVFLECVQDMDHENMFWYRQDPGLGLRLIYFSYDVKMKEKGDIPEGYSVSREKKERFSLILESASTNQTSMYLCASSLLGTGGHEQYFGPGTRLTVT.

The gene calls are TRBV28 and TRBJ1-5; no clear D. CDR1 is MDHEN and CDR2 is SYDVKM in the germline V gene. The CDR3 has 15 amino acids. The V gene lost 2 bases and the J gene lost 5 bases, with 13 bases spanning the gap. CDR3 protein: CASSLKWSGYQPQHF. CDR3 in DNA: TGTGCCAGCAGTTTAAAGTGGTCAGGTTATCAGCCCCAGCATTTT.

The rearrangement joins TRBV5-1 to TRBJ2-1; maybe TRBD2 (6 bases). Per the germline V gene, CDR1 is SGHRS and CDR2 is YFSETQ. Trimming pared 5 bases from V and 2 bases from J, leaving 11 bases between. CDR3 size: 14 residues. The CDR3 coding sequence is TGCGCCAGCAGGGTCGGGGGTACCTACAATGAGCAGTTCTTC. This codes for CASRVGGTYNEQFF.

The table lists this clone with a few counts. The chain couples TRBV19 to TRBJ2-2; D is perhaps TRBD2 (7 bases). Germline CDR1 is LNHDA and CDR2 is SQIVND (reference sequence). V was cut by 6 bases and J by 2 bases, with 16 bases left in between. This CDR3 is 16 amino acids long. The CDR3 reads CASSEGRGTNTGELFF. DNA of the CDR3: TGTGCCAGTAGCGAGGGGCGGGGGACAAACACCGGGGAGCTGTTTTTT.

This rearrangement joins TRBV5-1 to TRBJ1-2; the D gene is possibly TRBD1 (6 bases). CDR1 is SGHRS, CDR2 YFSETQ, per germline. The CDR3 has 14 residues. Trimming took off 4 bases at V and 4 bases at J, with 14 bases between the two ends. The CDR3 DNA is TGCGCCAGCAGCCAAGGGGGAGGGGGCTATGGCTACACCTTC. Translated: CASSQGGGGYGYTF.

The gene calls are TRBV12-3 or TRBV12-4 and TRBJ1-1; D call uncertain. Trimming pared 3 bases from V and 3 bases from J, leaving 5 bases between. This CDR3 has 12 residues. In DNA form, the CDR3 reads TGTGCCAGCAGTTTTGAGGACACTGAAGCTTTCTTT. It yields the protein CASSFEDTEAFF.

This clone was detected once. CDR3 nucleotides: TGTGCCAGCAGTTTACCAGGGTATACGCAGTATTTT. Translated, it gives CASSLPGYTQYF. The genes are TRBV28 and TRBJ2-3; a possible D gene is TRBD1 (5 bases). Trimming took 2 bases from V and 7 from J, leaving 7 bases between them. The CDR3 runs to 12 residues. The germline V gene encodes CDR1 MDHEN and CDR2 SYDVKM.

The sample holds a few counts of this clone. V gene TRBV3-1 (or the pseudogene TRBV3-2) combines with J gene TRBJ2-7; 7 nucleotides match TRBD2. Germline V gene data show CDR1 as LGHDT and CDR2 as YNNKEL (reference sequence). Trimming took 0 bases from V and 2 from J; bases not matched to a gene: 10. The CDR3 length is 17 residues. The CDR3 nucleotides read TGTGCCAGCAGCCAAGAAATGGGGCGGGAGCCCACCTACGAGCAGTACTTC. Translation gives CASSQEMGREPTYEQYF.

In its sample, this clone was seen a few times. The rearrangement links TRBV27 to TRBJ2-3; the match to TRBD2 covers 9 bases. Germline-derived CDR1 and CDR2 are MNHEY and SMNVEV (reference sequence). CDR3 length: 17 residues. After removal of 1 base from V and 4 bases from J, the junction contained 9 bases not matched to a gene. The CDR3 here is CASSLYSLAGRSDTQYF. The CDR3 bases are TGTGCCAGCAGTTTATATTCCCTAGCGGGGAGGTCAGATACGCAGTATTTT.

The chain carries TRBV5-1 and TRBJ1-1; perhaps TRBD1 as D (6 bases). CDR3 size: 15 residues. Trimming removed 0 bases at V and 3 bases at J, with 12 bases between. Per the germline V gene, CDR1 is SGHRS and CDR2 is YFSETQ. In nucleotides, the CDR3 is TGCGCCAGCAGCTTGGTGGGGGGGCTGGACACTGAAGCTTTCTTT. Its translation is CASSLVGGLDTEAFF.

The V gene is TRBV15, the J gene TRBJ2-4, with 7 positions matching TRBD2. Trimming took 1 base from V and 7 from J; bases not matched to a gene: 7. Per the germline V gene, CDR1 is LNHNV and CDR2 is YYDKDF (reference sequence). The CDR3 has 15 residues. This CDR3 reads CATSRGLAEGNIQYF. CDR3 sequence (DNA): TGTGCCACCAGCAGAGGTCTAGCGGAGGGGAACATTCAGTACTTC.

This clone was seen just once. The J gene is TRBJ2-1, the V gene TRBV27, with 11 positions matching TRBD2. CDR3 length: 16 residues. V was pared by 3 bases and J by 1 base, with 2 bases of the junction left unmatched. Germline V lookup: CDR1 MNHEY, CDR2 SMNVEV (reference sequence). The CDR3 reads CASSFPSGGSYNEQFF. The CDR3 DNA is TGTGCCAGCAGTTTTCCTAGCGGGGGGTCCTACAATGAGCAGTTCTTC.

CDR3 in DNA: TGTGCCAGCAGCGTAGTACAGGGACAAGAGACCCAGTACTTC. This codes for CASSVVQGQETQYF. This chain links TRBV3-1 (or the pseudogene TRBV3-2) with TRBJ2-5; a possible D gene is TRBD1 (6 bases). Germline V lookup: CDR1 LGHDT, CDR2 YNNKEL (reference sequence). CDR3 length: 14 residues. The V end lost 5 bases, the J end lost 2 bases, and 12 bases lay between the germline ends.

This chain connects TRBV7-8 to TRBJ2-7; D is possibly TRBD1 (5 bases). This CDR3 region has 15 residues. The ends were cut back, 1 base at V and 5 bases at J, with 15 bases in the middle. Germline CDR1 and CDR2: SGHVS and FQNEAQ. This chain's CDR3 is CASSLGSGLVNEQYV. As DNA, the CDR3 is TGTGCCAGCAGCTTAGGTTCAGGGCTGGTGAACGAGCAGTACGTC.

This clone was observed a few times. Other DNA sequences in the sample encode the same CDR3. The genes are TRBV5-1 and TRBJ2-3; D ambiguous. Trimming took off 3 bases at V and 5 bases at J, with 4 bases between the two ends. This CDR3 has 11 residues. Germline CDR1 SGHRS, CDR2 YFSETQ. The CDR3 is CASSSGDTQYF. In DNA, the CDR3 is TGCGCCAGCAGCTCGGGAGATACGCAGTATTTT. The variable domain in full, with the rest retrieved from reference TRBV5-1 and TRBJ2-3, is KAGVTQTPRYLIKTRGQQVTLSCSPISGHRSVSWYQQTPGQGLQFLFEYFSETQRNKGNFPGRFSGRQFSNSRSEMNVSTLELGDSALYLCASSSGDTQYFGPGTRLTVL.

This chain uses TRBV7-9 with TRBJ2-5; tentatively, D is TRBD1 (5 bases). There are 14 residues in the CDR3. V lost 1 base and J lost 2, with 8 bases in between. The germline CDR1 and CDR2 sequences are SEHNR and FQNEAQ (reference sequence). DNA for the CDR3: TGTGCCAGCAGCTTAGAGGGGAAACAAGAGACCCAGTACTTC. Amino acid sequence: CASSLEGKQETQYF.

This clone was counted a single time. Other nucleotide sequences from this sample produce the same CDR3. This chain uses TRBV5-1 with TRBJ2-2, with TRBD1 identical over 8 bases. The J segment lost 2 bases and the V segment lost 4 bases, leaving 4 bases of the junction unmatched. The CDR3 is 15 amino acids. Per the germline V gene, CDR1 is SGHRS and CDR2 is YFSETQ. CDR3 in amino acids: CASSLDRGNTGELFF. The CDR3 coding sequence is TGCGCCAGCAGCCTCGACAGGGGTAACACCGGGGAGCTGTTTTTT.

The rearrangement links TRBV5-1 to TRBJ2-7, with 12 bases lining up with TRBD1. The germline V gene encodes CDR1 SGHRS and CDR2 YFSETQ. The CDR3 is 15 residues long. The J segment lost 4 bases and the V segment lost 3 bases, leaving 5 bases of the junction unmatched. CDR3 residues: CASSSGQGAFYEQYF. CDR3 nucleotide sequence: TGCGCCAGCAGCTCGGGACAGGGGGCCTTTTACGAGCAGTACTTC.

The chain joins TRBV7-2 to TRBJ2-5, with D hard to call. The germline V gene has CDR1 SGHTA and CDR2 FQGNSA. The CDR3 covers 15 residues. V was clipped by 1 base and J by 0 bases, with 9 bases between them. This chain's CDR3 is CASSLVAQYQETQYF. Here the CDR3 DNA reads TGTGCCAGCAGCTTAGTAGCCCAGTACCAAGAGACCCAGTACTTC.

This chain joins TRBV14 and TRBJ2-5; 10 bases are a match to TRBD2. The V gene end was trimmed by 6 bases and the J gene end by 7 bases; junction bases not matched to a gene: 5. The V gene's germline CDR1 is SGHDN and CDR2 FVKESK. The CDR3 is 13 residues long. The CDR3 spells CASSFSGGRTQYF. Written as DNA, the CDR3 is TGTGCCAGCAGTTTTAGCGGGGGGCGGACCCAGTACTTC.

J is TRBJ2-2 and V is TRBV6-1; 9 bases map to TRBD2. The J segment lost 1 base and the V segment lost 3 bases, leaving 0 bases of the junction unmatched. Germline CDR1 and CDR2: MNHNS and SASEGT. The CDR3 contains 15 residues. The CDR3, as DNA: TGTGCCAGCAGTGAGACTAGCGGGAACACCGGGGAGCTGTTTTTT. This encodes CASSETSGNTGELFF.

This clone appeared a single time. This chain links TRBV4-1 with TRBJ2-7; D unclear. The CDR3 extends over 13 amino acids. Germline assignment: CDR1 MGHRA and CDR2 YSYEKL. Trimming took 0 bases from V and 9 from J, leaving 12 bases between them. CDR3 region: CASSQEAFYVQYF. CDR3 bases: TGCGCCAGCAGCCAAGAGGCCTTTTATGTGCAGTACTTC.